Each of the 15 T cell receptor beta chains below was sequenced from the same sample in a study of technical replicates of blood from a few donors. Generated by immunoSEQ multiplex PCR, the TCRdb table keeps only in-frame clones and is missing some. The sample lists tens of thousands of clones, 81% occurring once. Sequences were obtained from PBMCs. The receptors originated from a human donor in good health. Some clones in this sample may be carry-over from other donors' samples.

V is TRBV7-9 and J is TRBJ2-7; TRBD1 agrees at 10 bases. After removal of 5 bases from V and 7 bases from J, the junction contained 17 bases not matched to a gene. This CDR3 is 17 amino acids long. Germline values: CDR1 SEHNR, CDR2 FQNEAQ (reference sequence). The CDR3 region is CASSTYTGTGVPAEQYF. The CDR3 nucleotides read TGTGCCAGCAGCACCTATACCGGGACAGGGGTTCCCGCTGAGCAGTACTTC. The whole variable domain, filled in from reference TRBV7-9 and TRBJ2-7, reads DTGVSQNPRHKITKRGQNVTFRCDPISEHNRLYWYRQTLGQGPEFLTYFQNEAQLEKSRLLSDRFSAERPKGSFSTLEIQRTEQGDSAMYLCASSTYTGTGVPAEQYFGPGTRLTVT.

A remark on this clone: Other DNA sequences of this sample code for an identical CDR3. The chain recombines TRBV28 with TRBJ2-7, with D possibly being TRBD1 (5 bases). The germline gives CDR1 MDHEN, CDR2 SYDVKM. Trimming stripped 2 bases from V and 2 bases from J, with 7 bases between. CDR3 size: 13 residues. CDR3 sequence: CASSLQGPYEQYF. CDR3 DNA: TGTGCCAGCAGTTTACAGGGCCCCTACGAGCAGTACTTC.

V gene TRBV5-1 combines with J gene TRBJ2-5; 8 nucleotides agree with TRBD2. Germline loops: CDR1 SGHRS, CDR2 YFSETQ. The V gene end was trimmed by 4 bases and the J gene end by 1 base; junction bases not matched to a gene: 9. The CDR3 length is 16 residues. CDR3 in amino acids: CASSMVGTRSQETQYF. The CDR3, as DNA: TGCGCCAGCAGCATGGTGGGGACTAGGTCCCAAGAGACCCAGTACTTC.

V and J are TRBV4-3 and TRBJ2-7; 8 bases are a match to TRBD1. The CDR3 is made up of 15 amino acids. The V gene's germline CDR1 is LGHNA and CDR2 YSLEER. J gave up 7 bases and V 1 base, and 9 bases lay outside the gene matches. In DNA, the CDR3 is TGCGCCAGCAGCCAAGTAGCGACAGGGGCCGATGAGCAGTACTTC. Protein sequence: CASSQVATGADEQYF.

Remarks on this clone: This sample also contains other DNA sequences that code for the same CDR3. This sequence joins TRBV19 and TRBJ2-1; 12 bases map to TRBD2. The CDR3 totals 15 residues. V was pared by 6 bases and J by 4 bases, with 4 bases of the junction left unmatched. CDR1 and CDR2 (germline): LNHDA, SQIVND (reference sequence). CDR3 nucleotide sequence: TGTGCCAGTAGCCGACTAGCGGGAGTGTACAATGAGCAGTTCTTC. This translates into CASSRLAGVYNEQFF.

V gene TRBV28 combines with J gene TRBJ1-1; a weak D match, TRBD1 (6 bases). The CDR3 contains 14 residues. Germline CDR1 and CDR2: MDHEN and SYDVKM. V was pared by 5 bases and J by 4 bases, with 14 bases between. The CDR3 DNA is TGTGCCAGCAGTAAATCACAGGGTAGCACTGAAGCTTTCTTT. As protein: CASSKSQGSTEAFF.

The chain combines TRBV10-2 with TRBJ2-1, with D possibly being TRBD2 (6 bases). The CDR3 contains 14 residues. Germline V gene sequence: CDR1 WSHSY, CDR2 SAAADI. Deletions cut 8 bases from V and 0 bases from J, with 11 bases between. The DNA of the CDR3 is TGCGCCAGCGGGGACTGGAGCTCCTACAATGAGCAGTTCTTC. Translation gives CASGDWSSYNEQFF.

The J gene is TRBJ2-3, the V gene TRBV7-9; a possible D gene is TRBD1 (5 bases). This CDR3 contains 17 residues. Germline assignment: CDR1 SEHNR and CDR2 FQNEAQ (reference sequence). V lost 2 bases to trimming and J lost 0 bases, with 15 bases between them. The CDR3: CASSLPRVQESTDTQYF. CDR3 DNA: TGTGCCAGCAGCTTACCCAGGGTCCAGGAGAGCACAGATACGCAGTATTTT.

This sequence joins TRBV7-8 and TRBJ2-4; TRBD1 matches at 7 bases. The junction had 6 bases not matched to a gene; V was cut back by 5 bases and J by 5 bases. The CDR3 spans 14 residues. The germline V gene has CDR1 SGHVS and CDR2 FQNEAQ. CDR3 amino acids: CASSLGTVENIQYF. The CDR3 region has the DNA TGTGCCAGCAGCCTCGGGACAGTCGAAAACATTCAGTACTTC.

The chain employs TRBV11-1 and TRBJ1-2; D is unclear. CDR1 SGHAT and CDR2 FQDESV come from the germline V gene (reference sequence). Deletions cut 5 bases from V and 2 bases from J, with 12 bases between. There are 14 residues in the CDR3. Written as DNA, the CDR3 is TGTGCCAGCAGCCGTCGGGAAGGCAACTATGGCTACACCTTC. Protein sequence: CASSRREGNYGYTF. Filled out from reference TRBV11-1 and TRBJ1-2, the complete variable domain reads EAEVAQSPRYKITEKSQAVAFWCDPISGHATLYWYRQILGQGPELLVQFQDESVVDDSQLPKDRFSAERLKGVDSTLKIQPAELGDSAMYLCASSRREGNYGYTFGSGTRLTVV.

The chain uses TRBV2 and TRBJ2-5; D not certain. This CDR3 contains 13 residues. Germline assignment: CDR1 SNHLY and CDR2 FYNNEI. V was shortened by 5 bases and J by 4 bases, with 11 bases between the two germline ends. Here the CDR3 reads CASSRGLGETQYF. The CDR3 DNA is TGTGCCAGCAGTCGAGGCCTGGGAGAGACCCAGTACTTC.

The V call is TRBV6-5, the J call TRBJ2-3, with TRBD2 as a possible D gene (6 bases). The CDR3 is made up of 15 amino acids. The V gene's germline CDR1 is MNHEY and CDR2 SVGAGI. Trimming took off 0 bases at V and 8 bases at J, with 15 bases between the two ends. For the CDR3, the DNA is TGTGCCAGCAGTTACTCGTGGGGGGTGGAAGGTACGCAGTATTTT. It is translated as CASSYSWGVEGTQYF.

J is TRBJ1-2 and V is TRBV7-2, with D perhaps TRBD1 (5 bases). V lost 3 bases and J 6 bases, leaving 14 bases between the germline ends. The CDR3 length is 14 residues. In germline, CDR1 is SGHTA, CDR2 FQGNSA. The chain's CDR3 is CASSFDRGRNGYTF. For the CDR3, the DNA is TGTGCCAGCAGCTTTGACCGGGGGAGAAATGGCTACACCTTC.

This chain links TRBV5-1 with TRBJ2-1; 7 bases align to TRBD2. Germline V gene data show CDR1 as SGHRS and CDR2 as YFSETQ. The CDR3 length is 15 residues. The junction had 9 bases not matched to a gene; V was cut back by 8 bases and J by 1 base. Written as DNA, the CDR3 is TGCGCCAGTAAGGCTAGCGGCGTTTCCTACAATGAGCAGTTCTTC. Its protein product is CASKASGVSYNEQFF. Full variable domain (rest looked up from reference TRBV5-1 and TRBJ2-1): KAGVTQTPRYLIKTRGQQVTLSCSPISGHRSVSWYQQTPGQGLQFLFEYFSETQRNKGNFPGRFSGRQFSNSRSEMNVSTLELGDSALYLCASKASGVSYNEQFFGPGTRLTVL.

This clone was seen more than once but under ten times. The V and J genes are TRBV7-9 and TRBJ1-6, with D unresolved. The CDR3 has 15 residues. Trimming removed 7 bases at V and 8 bases at J, with 18 bases between. Per germline, CDR1 SEHNR and CDR2 FQNEAQ (reference sequence). The CDR3 coding sequence is TGTGCCAGCACTCCCCCGGGGTCTTTGGATTCACCCCTCCACTTT. This encodes CASTPPGSLDSPLHF.